This is a list of T cell receptor beta chains from one sample in a study of blood T cells in healthy people across ages. TCRdb called the 5' RACE reads again in MiXCR, with one record for every CDR3 protein. This sample has around 500,000 distinct CDR3 sequences, with around 27% found just once. Another study also made use of these data, one on T cells of mothers and their children.

Sample: blood. All receptors come from a boy aged 2 to 9 in good health. The CDR3 runs from the conserved cysteine through the conserved F or W. The order of the fields is clone size, J gene, V gene, CDR3 length, D gene, CDR3 DNA, CDR3 protein. D genes are given only for firm matches. Clone size appears in some rows only: once, few, many, or a class for an expanded clone.

clone_size: few; j_call: TRBJ2-7; v_call: TRBV15; cdr3_length: 15; d_call: TRBD1; cdr3_nt: TGTGCCACCAGCAGAGTGGGGACAGCCGGATACGAGCAGTACTTC; cdr3_aa: CATSRVGTAGYEQYF
clone_size: .; j_call: TRBJ2-7; v_call: TRBV7-2; cdr3_length: 13; d_call: .; cdr3_nt: TGTGCCAGCAGCCCTGGGATGTGGCTCGAGCAGTACTTC; cdr3_aa: CASSPGMWLEQYF
clone_size: few; j_call: TRBJ1-4; v_call: TRBV12-3/TRBV12-4; cdr3_length: 15; d_call: .; cdr3_nt: TGTGCCAGCTCCCTAGGGGTCGCAACTAATGAAAAACTGTTTTTT; cdr3_aa: CASSLGVATNEKLFF
clone_size: few; j_call: TRBJ1-2; v_call: TRBV7-9; cdr3_length: 14; d_call: .; cdr3_nt: TGTGCCAGCAGCTTATCGTACAGGGACGATGGCTACACCTTC; cdr3_aa: CASSLSYRDDGYTF
clone_size: .; j_call: TRBJ2-7; v_call: TRBV5-5; cdr3_length: 16; d_call: .; cdr3_nt: TGTGCCAGCAGCTTGGCCGGGAGTAGCCATCTCTACGAGCAGTACTTC; cdr3_aa: CASSLAGSSHLYEQYF
clone_size: .; j_call: TRBJ2-2; v_call: TRBV12-3/TRBV12-4; cdr3_length: 16; d_call: .; cdr3_nt: TGTGCCAGCAAGGGAGTAAGGACAACGAACACCGGGGAGCTGTTTTTT; cdr3_aa: CASKGVRTTNTGELFF
clone_size: .; j_call: TRBJ1-1; v_call: TRBV9; cdr3_length: 18; d_call: TRBD1; cdr3_nt: TGTGCCAGCAGCGTTTTAGGGGCCCCCACAGGGGTGAACACTGAAGCTTCCTTT; cdr3_aa: CASSVLGAPTGVNTEASF
clone_size: .; j_call: TRBJ2-5; v_call: TRBV4-1; cdr3_length: 15; d_call: .; cdr3_nt: TGCGCCAGCAGCCATTTATGGGACGTAGAAGAGACCCAGTACTTC; cdr3_aa: CASSHLWDVEETQYF
clone_size: few; j_call: TRBJ2-2; v_call: TRBV18; cdr3_length: 15; d_call: TRBD1; cdr3_nt: TGTGCCAGCTCACCGGCCGGGACAGGGTCCGGGGAGCTGTTTTTT; cdr3_aa: CASSPAGTGSGELFF
clone_size: .; j_call: TRBJ2-7; v_call: TRBV12-3/TRBV12-4; cdr3_length: 13; d_call: .; cdr3_nt: TGTGCCAGCAGTTTTCGAACTCGATACGAGCAGTACTTC; cdr3_aa: CASSFRTRYEQYF
clone_size: few; j_call: TRBJ2-5; v_call: TRBV10-2; cdr3_length: 15; d_call: TRBD2; cdr3_nt: TGCGCCAGCAGGAATCTAGCGGGAGGGCAAGAGACCCAGTACTTC; cdr3_aa: CASRNLAGGQETQYF
clone_size: few; j_call: TRBJ2-5; v_call: TRBV11-2; cdr3_length: 12; d_call: .; cdr3_nt: TGTGCCAGCAGCATATGGAAGGAGACCCAGTACTTC; cdr3_aa: CASSIWKETQYF
clone_size: .; j_call: TRBJ2-1; v_call: TRBV12-3/TRBV12-4; cdr3_length: 13; d_call: .; cdr3_nt: TGTGCCAGCAGTTGGAGGGGGGACAATGAGCAGCTCTTC; cdr3_aa: CASSWRGDNEQLF
clone_size: .; j_call: TRBJ2-1; v_call: TRBV10-3; cdr3_length: 17; d_call: TRBD2; cdr3_nt: TGTGCCATCAGCAAGACTAGCGGGCCAGGCTCCTACAATGAGCAGTTCTTC; cdr3_aa: CAISKTSGPGSYNEQFF
clone_size: once; j_call: TRBJ2-5; v_call: TRBV20-1; cdr3_length: 12; d_call: .; cdr3_nt: TGCAGTGCTAGACGATCTGGAGAGACCCAGTACTTC; cdr3_aa: CSARRSGETQYF
clone_size: few; j_call: TRBJ1-5; v_call: TRBV7-6; cdr3_length: 13; d_call: .; cdr3_nt: TGTGCCAGCAGCTTAGACAGTATCAAGCCCCAGCATTTT; cdr3_aa: CASSLDSIKPQHF
clone_size: few; j_call: TRBJ2-3; v_call: TRBV3-1; cdr3_length: 18; d_call: TRBD2; cdr3_nt: TGTGCCAGCAGCCAAGTGACTAGCGGGAGTGGAGGCACAGATACGCAGTATTTT; cdr3_aa: CASSQVTSGSGGTDTQYF
clone_size: .; j_call: TRBJ1-3; v_call: TRBV4-1; cdr3_length: 17; d_call: .; cdr3_nt: TGCGCCAGCAGCCATTCCCCGGGACTACCTTCGCGAAACACCATATATTTT; cdr3_aa: CASSHSPGLPSRNTIYF
clone_size: .; j_call: TRBJ2-1; v_call: TRBV9; cdr3_length: 13; d_call: TRBD1; cdr3_nt: TGTGCCAGCAGCGGGACAGGGATATATGAGCAGTTCTTC; cdr3_aa: CASSGTGIYEQFF
clone_size: .; j_call: TRBJ1-5; v_call: TRBV28; cdr3_length: 16; d_call: .; cdr3_nt: TGTGCCAGCAGTTCGGTGCAGACTTTACTTAATCAGCCCCAGCATTTT; cdr3_aa: CASSSVQTLLNQPQHF
clone_size: .; j_call: TRBJ1-5; v_call: TRBV27; cdr3_length: 17; d_call: .; cdr3_nt: TGTGCCAGCAGTTTATATAGTCCCGGGCTTAGCAATCAGCCCCAGCATTTT; cdr3_aa: CASSLYSPGLSNQPQHF
clone_size: .; j_call: TRBJ2-1; v_call: TRBV29-1; cdr3_length: 14; d_call: TRBD2; cdr3_nt: TGCAGCGTTGATAGAGCGGGAAGCTACAATGAGCAGTTCTTC; cdr3_aa: CSVDRAGSYNEQFF
clone_size: .; j_call: TRBJ2-7; v_call: TRBV6-6; cdr3_length: 12; d_call: .; cdr3_nt: TGTGCCAGCAGTTACCGGGGCCACGAGCAGTACTTC; cdr3_aa: CASSYRGHEQYF
clone_size: few; j_call: TRBJ2-5; v_call: TRBV11-2; cdr3_length: 15; d_call: TRBD2; cdr3_nt: TGTGCCAGCAGCCTCTATCTAGCGGGAGAGGAGACCCAGTACTTC; cdr3_aa: CASSLYLAGEETQYF
clone_size: .; j_call: TRBJ1-2; v_call: TRBV5-1; cdr3_length: 14; d_call: .; cdr3_nt: TGCGCCAGCAGCCCCTACACGGTAAAAGACGGCTACACCTTC; cdr3_aa: CASSPYTVKDGYTF
clone_size: .; j_call: TRBJ2-6; v_call: TRBV11-1; cdr3_length: 14; d_call: .; cdr3_nt: TGTGCCAGCAGCCGGGACGCTGGGGCCAACGTCCTGACTTTC; cdr3_aa: CASSRDAGANVLTF
clone_size: few; j_call: TRBJ1-6; v_call: TRBV20-1; cdr3_length: 18; d_call: TRBD1; cdr3_nt: TGCAGTGCTCAGAGCGAGCTGGGACAGGGAGAAGGGAATTCACCCCTCCACTTT; cdr3_aa: CSAQSELGQGEGNSPLHF
clone_size: .; j_call: TRBJ2-3; v_call: TRBV2; cdr3_length: 14; d_call: .; cdr3_nt: TGTGCCAGCAGCCAGGGCGGGCGCACAGATACGCAGTATTTT; cdr3_aa: CASSQGGRTDTQYF
clone_size: .; j_call: TRBJ2-7; v_call: TRBV9; cdr3_length: 15; d_call: .; cdr3_nt: TGTGCCAGCAGCGTATTCGACGGGCTCCGCGGCGAGCAGTACTTC; cdr3_aa: CASSVFDGLRGEQYF
clone_size: .; j_call: TRBJ1-1; v_call: TRBV18; cdr3_length: 13; d_call: TRBD1; cdr3_nt: TGTGCCAGCTCAGGGAACAGGGGCACTGAAGCTTTCTTT; cdr3_aa: CASSGNRGTEAFF
clone_size: few; j_call: TRBJ2-7; v_call: TRBV7-9; cdr3_length: 18; d_call: TRBD2; cdr3_nt: TGTGCCAGCAGCTTAGCGGGGGGACTAGCGACGGAGGACCACGAGCAGTACTTC; cdr3_aa: CASSLAGGLATEDHEQYF
clone_size: few; j_call: TRBJ1-1; v_call: TRBV6-2/TRBV6-3; cdr3_length: 15; d_call: .; cdr3_nt: TGTGCCAGCAGTTGGTCTTTGAGGGGGGGCACTGAAGCTTTCTTT; cdr3_aa: CASSWSLRGGTEAFF
clone_size: many; j_call: TRBJ1-1; v_call: TRBV10-2; cdr3_length: 13; d_call: TRBD1; cdr3_nt: TGCGCCAGCAGTACGGACAGGGGAACTGAAGCTTTCTTT; cdr3_aa: CASSTDRGTEAFF
clone_size: few; j_call: TRBJ2-7; v_call: TRBV4-2; cdr3_length: 16; d_call: TRBD2; cdr3_nt: TGTGCCAGCAGCCAAGATAGAGTAGCGGGAGCCTACGAGCAGTACTTC; cdr3_aa: CASSQDRVAGAYEQYF
clone_size: few; j_call: TRBJ2-2; v_call: TRBV11-2; cdr3_length: 15; d_call: TRBD1; cdr3_nt: TGTGCCAGCAGTTCTACAGGGGGGAAGACCGGGGAGCTGTTTTTT; cdr3_aa: CASSSTGGKTGELFF
clone_size: few; j_call: TRBJ1-2; v_call: TRBV12-3/TRBV12-4; cdr3_length: 13; d_call: .; cdr3_nt: TGTGCCAGCAGTTTGGGCCGGCTCTATGGCTACACCTTC; cdr3_aa: CASSLGRLYGYTF
clone_size: .; j_call: TRBJ1-1; v_call: TRBV6-2/TRBV6-3; cdr3_length: 16; d_call: .; cdr3_nt: TGTGCCAGCAGTTACTTGGCTGTTGATATGAACACTGAAGCTTTCTTT; cdr3_aa: CASSYLAVDMNTEAFF
clone_size: .; j_call: TRBJ2-7; v_call: TRBV12-5; cdr3_length: 16; d_call: TRBD1; cdr3_nt: TGTGCTAGTGGTTCTGCCTACCGGGACAGAGCCTACGAGCAGTACTTC; cdr3_aa: CASGSAYRDRAYEQYF
clone_size: .; j_call: TRBJ1-2; v_call: TRBV18; cdr3_length: 15; d_call: .; cdr3_nt: TGTGCCAGCTCACCACCAACCCTTCACAGAAAGGGCTACACCTTC; cdr3_aa: CASSPPTLHRKGYTF
clone_size: few; j_call: TRBJ2-1; v_call: TRBV12-3/TRBV12-4; cdr3_length: 16; d_call: TRBD2; cdr3_nt: TGTGCCAGCAGTTACGGGACTAGCGGATTCTACAATGAGCAGCTCTTC; cdr3_aa: CASSYGTSGFYNEQLF
clone_size: few; j_call: TRBJ2-7; v_call: TRBV2; cdr3_length: 15; d_call: TRBD1; cdr3_nt: TGTGCCAGCAGTGAGGGGACAGGGCCCTCCTACGAGCAGTACTTC; cdr3_aa: CASSEGTGPSYEQYF
clone_size: .; j_call: TRBJ2-3; v_call: TRBV10-3; cdr3_length: 13; d_call: .; cdr3_nt: TGTGCCATCAGGCCAGAGTCCACAGATACGCAGTATTTT; cdr3_aa: CAIRPESTDTQYF
clone_size: .; j_call: TRBJ2-5; v_call: TRBV20-1; cdr3_length: 18; d_call: TRBD2; cdr3_nt: TGCAGTGCTAGTCTGTATAGCGGGGTGAGGGTAACAGGGGAGACCCAGTACTTC; cdr3_aa: CSASLYSGVRVTGETQYF
clone_size: few; j_call: TRBJ2-3; v_call: TRBV12-3/TRBV12-4; cdr3_length: 13; d_call: .; cdr3_nt: TGTGCCAGCAGTATTCAACTCGAAGATACGCAGTATTTT; cdr3_aa: CASSIQLEDTQYF
clone_size: .; j_call: TRBJ2-5; v_call: TRBV4-1; cdr3_length: 16; d_call: TRBD2; cdr3_nt: TGCGCCAGCAGCCAATCGAGCGGGGGGGCTTCTGAGACCCAGTACTTC; cdr3_aa: CASSQSSGGASETQYF
clone_size: few; j_call: TRBJ2-5; v_call: TRBV30; cdr3_length: 15; d_call: .; cdr3_nt: TGTGCCTGGAGTGAGGGACCCACCCCACAAGAGACCCAGTACTTC; cdr3_aa: CAWSEGPTPQETQYF
clone_size: few; j_call: TRBJ2-5; v_call: TRBV20-1; cdr3_length: 19; d_call: TRBD2; cdr3_nt: TGCAGTGCTAGACCCCGACTAGCGGGACCCGTGGGACCTCAAGAGACCCAGTACTTC; cdr3_aa: CSARPRLAGPVGPQETQYF
clone_size: few; j_call: TRBJ1-5; v_call: TRBV19; cdr3_length: 15; d_call: .; cdr3_nt: TGTGCCAGTAGTATTCCGGGGGCGATCAATCAGCCCCAGCATTTT; cdr3_aa: CASSIPGAINQPQHF
clone_size: .; j_call: TRBJ2-7; v_call: TRBV6-2/TRBV6-3; cdr3_length: 15; d_call: TRBD2; cdr3_nt: TGTGCCAGCAGTTACGTACTAGCGGACTCCTACGAGCAGTACTTC; cdr3_aa: CASSYVLADSYEQYF
clone_size: .; j_call: TRBJ2-6; v_call: TRBV30; cdr3_length: 15; d_call: .; cdr3_nt: TGTGCCTGGAGTCCGCGATTCTCTGGGGCCAACGTCCTGACTTTC; cdr3_aa: CAWSPRFSGANVLTF
clone_size: .; j_call: TRBJ2-1; v_call: TRBV7-2; cdr3_length: 18; d_call: TRBD2; cdr3_nt: TGTGCCAGCAGCCCCTACAGACTAGCGGGAGGGCCTAACAATGAGCAGTTCTTC; cdr3_aa: CASSPYRLAGGPNNEQFF
clone_size: few; j_call: TRBJ2-3; v_call: TRBV29-1; cdr3_length: 12; d_call: .; cdr3_nt: TGCAGCGAGACCTCTAGCACAGATACGCAGTATTTT; cdr3_aa: CSETSSTDTQYF
clone_size: few; j_call: TRBJ1-5; v_call: TRBV12-3/TRBV12-4; cdr3_length: 12; d_call: .; cdr3_nt: TGTGCCAGCAGCCCCAACATGCAGCCCCAGCATTTT; cdr3_aa: CASSPNMQPQHF
clone_size: .; j_call: TRBJ2-5; v_call: TRBV2; cdr3_length: 15; d_call: .; cdr3_nt: TGTGCCAGCAGGACGACACCCGACAACCAAGAGACCCAGTACTTC; cdr3_aa: CASRTTPDNQETQYF
clone_size: .; j_call: TRBJ2-7; v_call: TRBV10-3; cdr3_length: 14; d_call: .; cdr3_nt: TGTGCCATCTCCGGGCCAGAGGGCTCCTACGAGCAGTACTTC; cdr3_aa: CAISGPEGSYEQYF
clone_size: few; j_call: TRBJ2-3; v_call: TRBV11-2; cdr3_length: 15; d_call: TRBD1; cdr3_nt: TGTGCCAGCAGCTTTCCGGGACAGGGAGGAGATACGCAGTATTTT; cdr3_aa: CASSFPGQGGDTQYF
clone_size: .; j_call: TRBJ2-1; v_call: TRBV2; cdr3_length: 14; d_call: TRBD2; cdr3_nt: TGTGCCAGCAGTTTCACTAGCGCCCACAATGAGCAGTTCTTC; cdr3_aa: CASSFTSAHNEQFF
clone_size: many; j_call: TRBJ2-1; v_call: TRBV2; cdr3_length: 14; d_call: .; cdr3_nt: TGTGCCATAACCCCCGCGGAAGTCTACAATGAGCAGTTCTTC; cdr3_aa: CAITPAEVYNEQFF
clone_size: .; j_call: TRBJ1-1; v_call: TRBV25-1; cdr3_length: 15; d_call: TRBD1; cdr3_nt: TGTGCCAGCAGTGAGTCCCGGACAGGGACCTCTGAAGCTTTCTTT; cdr3_aa: CASSESRTGTSEAFF